This TCR beta chain was captured in a study of blood T cell repertoires in COVID-19. Per the original methods: Using reference gene primer amplification, nucleated cell counts were estimated. Measured with immunoSEQ multiplex PCR; TCRdb has only the in-frame clones, and not every one. V and J calls and clone size are given by that table; D and trimming were obtained from the DNA. The repertoire consists of under 200,000 clones, with around 85% occurring once and the leading ten covering 7.5% to 10%. This clonotype was obtained from a woman older than 75 with acute or convalescent COVID-19. Sequencing was carried out using peripheral blood.

The CDR3: CASSQIGTSGANTGELFF. In DNA form, the CDR3 reads TGTGCCAGCTCACAAATCGGGACTAGCGGGGCGAACACCGGGGAGCTGTTTTTT. V and J are TRBV18 and TRBJ2-2; 13 bases match TRBD2. J was trimmed by 0 bases and V by 4 bases; bases with no gene match: 5. The V gene's germline CDR1 is KGHSH and CDR2 LQKENI. The CDR3 has 18 amino acids.